Sequencing of this T cell receptor beta chain was carried out in a study of cytomegalovirus exposure and HLA in healthy donors. Study information: The approximately 660 first-cohort repertoires shared a platform with the approximately 120 validation repertoires, as reported in a later analysis.

Points on this clone: The antigen remains unidentified.

Per germline, CDR1 GTSNPN and CDR2 SVGIG (reference sequence). Trimming shortened V by 0 bases and J by 10 bases, and 15 bases separated the two germline ends. CDR3 length equals 13 residues. Data came from immunoSEQ multiplex PCR; TCRdb stores just in-frame clones and leaves some out. The sample shows roughly 350,000 clones, roughly 89% of them seen only once. Notes on the study in general: There were some public TCRs occurring in many donors, but most TCR sequences were rare. The study listed approximately 170 cytomegalovirus-associated TCR beta chains.

The chain couples TRBV30 to TRBJ1-2; no clear D gene. This TCR was sampled from a woman in her late teens or twenties in good health and CMV-seronegative. The sample taken for sequencing was PBMCs. The CDR3 spells CAWSVRGNAVYTF. The DNA of the CDR3 is TGTGCCTGGAGTGTTCGGGGAAATGCCGTCTACACCTTC.